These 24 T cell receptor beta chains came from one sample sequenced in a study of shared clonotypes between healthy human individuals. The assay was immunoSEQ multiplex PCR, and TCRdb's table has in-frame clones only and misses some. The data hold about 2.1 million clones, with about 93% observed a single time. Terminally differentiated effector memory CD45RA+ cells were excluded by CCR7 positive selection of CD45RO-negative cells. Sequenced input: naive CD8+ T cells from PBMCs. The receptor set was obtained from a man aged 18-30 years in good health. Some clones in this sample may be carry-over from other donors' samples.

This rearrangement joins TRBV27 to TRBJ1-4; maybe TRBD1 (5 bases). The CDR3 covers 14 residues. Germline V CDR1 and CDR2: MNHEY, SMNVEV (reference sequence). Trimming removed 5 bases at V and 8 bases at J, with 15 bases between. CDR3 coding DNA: TGTGCCAGCAGTCTCGGGGCCCAGGTCGAAAAACTGTTTTTT. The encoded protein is CASSLGAQVEKLFF.

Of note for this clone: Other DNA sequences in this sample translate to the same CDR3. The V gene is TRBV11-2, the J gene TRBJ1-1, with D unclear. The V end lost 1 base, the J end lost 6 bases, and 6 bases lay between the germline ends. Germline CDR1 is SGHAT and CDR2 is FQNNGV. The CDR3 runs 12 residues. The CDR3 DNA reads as TGTGCCAGCAGCTTAGGAACAGCTGAAGCTTTCTTT. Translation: CASSLGTAEAFF.

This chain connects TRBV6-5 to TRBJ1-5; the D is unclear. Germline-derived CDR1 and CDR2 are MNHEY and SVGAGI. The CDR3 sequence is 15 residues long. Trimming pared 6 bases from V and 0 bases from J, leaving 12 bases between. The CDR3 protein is CASSTDGNSNQPQHF. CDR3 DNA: TGTGCCAGCAGCACGGACGGGAATAGCAATCAGCCCCAGCATTTT.

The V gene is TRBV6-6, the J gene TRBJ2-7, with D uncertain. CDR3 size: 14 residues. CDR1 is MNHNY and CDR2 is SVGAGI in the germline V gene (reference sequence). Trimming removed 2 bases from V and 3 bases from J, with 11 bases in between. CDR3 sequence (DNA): TGTGCCAGCAGTTACGGTACAGCTAACTACGAGCAGTACTTC. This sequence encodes CASSYGTANYEQYF.

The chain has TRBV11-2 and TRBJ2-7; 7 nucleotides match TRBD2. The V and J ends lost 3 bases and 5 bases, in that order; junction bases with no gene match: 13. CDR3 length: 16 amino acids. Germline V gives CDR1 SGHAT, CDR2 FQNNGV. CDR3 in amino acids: CASSFSVRREWNEQYF. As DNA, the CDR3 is TGTGCCAGCAGCTTTTCGGTTCGGCGGGAGTGGAACGAGCAGTACTTC.

The CDR3 DNA is TGTGCCAGCAGCAAAGAGACAGCGAGCGGATATACGCAGTATTTT. Its translation is CASSKETASGYTQYF. This chain joins TRBV21-1 and TRBJ2-3. TRBV21-1 is a recognized pseudogene. This CDR3 region has 15 residues.

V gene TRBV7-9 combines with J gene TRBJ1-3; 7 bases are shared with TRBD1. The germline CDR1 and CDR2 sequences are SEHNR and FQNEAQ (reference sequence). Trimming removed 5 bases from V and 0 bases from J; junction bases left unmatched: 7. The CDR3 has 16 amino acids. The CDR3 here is CASSVPGQSSGNTIYF. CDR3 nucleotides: TGTGCCAGCAGCGTTCCGGGACAGAGCTCTGGAAACACCATATATTTT.

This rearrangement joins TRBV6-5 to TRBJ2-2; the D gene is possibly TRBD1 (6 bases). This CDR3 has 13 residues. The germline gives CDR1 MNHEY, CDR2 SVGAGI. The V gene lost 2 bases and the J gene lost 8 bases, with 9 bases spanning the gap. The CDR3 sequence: CASSYGGIGELFF. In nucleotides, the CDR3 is TGTGCCAGCAGTTACGGGGGCATTGGGGAGCTGTTTTTT.

The CDR3: CASNKIGQDGQPQHF. CDR3 DNA sequence: TGTGCCAGCAACAAGATCGGCCAGGATGGGCAGCCCCAGCATTTT. The rearrangement joins TRBV2 to TRBJ1-5; D gene uncertain. The CDR3 totals 15 residues. Trimming removed 7 bases at V and 7 bases at J, with 20 bases between. The germline gives CDR1 SNHLY, CDR2 FYNNEI.

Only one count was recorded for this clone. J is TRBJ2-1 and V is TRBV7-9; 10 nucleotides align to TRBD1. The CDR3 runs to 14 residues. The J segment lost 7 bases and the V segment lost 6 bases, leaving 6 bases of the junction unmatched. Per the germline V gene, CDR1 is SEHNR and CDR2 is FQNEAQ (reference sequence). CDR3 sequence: CASRHGTGANEQFF. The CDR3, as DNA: TGTGCCAGCAGACACGGGACAGGGGCGAATGAGCAGTTCTTC. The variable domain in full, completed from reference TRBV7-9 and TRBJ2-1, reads DTGVSQNPRHKITKRGQNVTFRCDPISEHNRLYWYRQTLGQGPEFLTYFQNEAQLEKSRLLSDRFSAERPKGSFSTLEIQRTEQGDSAMYLCASRHGTGANEQFFGPGTRLTVL.

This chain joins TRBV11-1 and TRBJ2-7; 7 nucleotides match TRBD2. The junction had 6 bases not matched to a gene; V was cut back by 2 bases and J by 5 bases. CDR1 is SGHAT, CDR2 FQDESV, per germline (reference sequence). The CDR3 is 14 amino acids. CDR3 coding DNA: TGTGCCAGCAGCTTACTGGCAGGGACTAACGAGCAGTACTTC. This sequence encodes CASSLLAGTNEQYF.

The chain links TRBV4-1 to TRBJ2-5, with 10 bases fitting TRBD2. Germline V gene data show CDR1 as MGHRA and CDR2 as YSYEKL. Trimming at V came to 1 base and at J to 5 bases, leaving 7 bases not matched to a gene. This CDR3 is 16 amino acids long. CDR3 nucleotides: TGCGCCAGCAGCCAAGGGTGGAAGCGGGAGGGGGAGACCCAGTACTTC. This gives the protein CASSQGWKREGETQYF.

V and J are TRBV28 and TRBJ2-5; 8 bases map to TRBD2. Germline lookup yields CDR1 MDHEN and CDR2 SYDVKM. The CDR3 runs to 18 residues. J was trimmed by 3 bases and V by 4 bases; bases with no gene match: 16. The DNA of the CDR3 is TGTGCCAGCAGTTCAACCCTTTCGGGAGGGCCCTTAAAAGAGACCCAGTACTTC. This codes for CASSSTLSGGPLKETQYF.

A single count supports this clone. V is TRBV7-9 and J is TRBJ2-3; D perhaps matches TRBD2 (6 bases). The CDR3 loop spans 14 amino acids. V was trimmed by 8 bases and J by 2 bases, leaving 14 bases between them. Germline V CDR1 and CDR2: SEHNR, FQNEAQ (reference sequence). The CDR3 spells CASVEGPHTDTQYF. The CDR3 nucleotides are TGTGCCAGCGTGGAGGGCCCCCACACAGATACGCAGTATTTT.

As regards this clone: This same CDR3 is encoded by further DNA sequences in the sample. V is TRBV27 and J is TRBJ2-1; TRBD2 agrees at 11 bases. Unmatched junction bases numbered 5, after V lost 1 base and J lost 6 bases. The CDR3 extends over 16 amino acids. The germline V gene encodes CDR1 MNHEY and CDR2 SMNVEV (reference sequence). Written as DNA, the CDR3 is TGTGCCAGCAGTTTATATAGCGGGAGGGCCGGCAATGAGCAGTTCTTC. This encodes CASSLYSGRAGNEQFF.

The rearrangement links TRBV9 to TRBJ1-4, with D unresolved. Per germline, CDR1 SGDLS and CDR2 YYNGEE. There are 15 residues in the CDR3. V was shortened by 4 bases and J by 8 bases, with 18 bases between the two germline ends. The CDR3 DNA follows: TGTGCCAGCAGCCCAAGCCCGTCCTCGGGCGAAAAACTGTTTTTT. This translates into CASSPSPSSGEKLFF.

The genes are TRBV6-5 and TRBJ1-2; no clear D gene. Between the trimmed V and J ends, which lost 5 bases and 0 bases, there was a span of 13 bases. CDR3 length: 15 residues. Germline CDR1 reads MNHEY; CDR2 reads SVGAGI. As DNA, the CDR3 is TGTGCCAGCAGTATCGCGGCGGGAGCTAACTATGGCTACACCTTC. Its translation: CASSIAAGANYGYTF.

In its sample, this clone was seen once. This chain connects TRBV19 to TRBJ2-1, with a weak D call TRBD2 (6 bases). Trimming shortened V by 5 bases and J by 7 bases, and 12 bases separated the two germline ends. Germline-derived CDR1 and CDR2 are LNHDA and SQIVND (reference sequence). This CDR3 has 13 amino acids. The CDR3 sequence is CASSWRGQNEQFF. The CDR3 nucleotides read TGTGCCAGTAGTTGGAGGGGCCAAAATGAGCAGTTCTTC. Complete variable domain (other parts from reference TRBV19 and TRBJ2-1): DGGITQSPKYLFRKEGQNVTLSCEQNLNHDAMYWYRQDPGQGLRLIYYSQIVNDFQKGDIAEGYSVSREKKESFPLTVTSAQKNPTAFYLCASSWRGQNEQFFGPGTRLTVL.

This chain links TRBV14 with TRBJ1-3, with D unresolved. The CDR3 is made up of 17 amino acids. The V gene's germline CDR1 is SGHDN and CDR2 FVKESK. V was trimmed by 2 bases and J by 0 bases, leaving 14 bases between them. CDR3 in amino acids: CASSQHGLEVSGNTIYF. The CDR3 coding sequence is TGTGCCAGCAGCCAACACGGATTGGAGGTCTCTGGAAACACCATATATTTT.

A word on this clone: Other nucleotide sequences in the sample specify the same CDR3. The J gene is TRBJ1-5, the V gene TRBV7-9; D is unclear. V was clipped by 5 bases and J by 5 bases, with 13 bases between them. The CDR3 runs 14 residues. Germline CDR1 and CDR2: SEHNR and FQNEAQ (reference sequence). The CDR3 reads CASSQGGAHQPQHF. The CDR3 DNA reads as TGTGCCAGCAGCCAAGGAGGAGCTCATCAGCCCCAGCATTTT.

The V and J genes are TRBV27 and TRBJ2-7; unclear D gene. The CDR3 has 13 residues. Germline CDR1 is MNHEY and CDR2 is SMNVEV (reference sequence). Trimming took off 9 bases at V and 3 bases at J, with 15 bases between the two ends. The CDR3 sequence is CASSIYLGYEQYF. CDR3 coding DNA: TGTGCCAGTTCCATCTATTTGGGCTACGAGCAGTACTTC.

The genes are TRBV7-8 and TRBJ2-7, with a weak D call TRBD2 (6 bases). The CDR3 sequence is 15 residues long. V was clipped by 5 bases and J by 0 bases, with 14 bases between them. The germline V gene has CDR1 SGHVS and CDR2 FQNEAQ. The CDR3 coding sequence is TGTGCCAGCAGCGCGCGGGACGTGAGCTCCTACGAGCAGTACTTC. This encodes CASSARDVSSYEQYF.

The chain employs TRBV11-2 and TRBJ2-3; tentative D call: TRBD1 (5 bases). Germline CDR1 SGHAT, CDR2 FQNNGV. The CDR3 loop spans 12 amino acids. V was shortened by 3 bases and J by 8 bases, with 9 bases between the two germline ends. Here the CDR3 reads CASSLPRGTQYF. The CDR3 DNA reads TGTGCCAGCAGCTTGCCAAGGGGTACGCAGTATTTT.

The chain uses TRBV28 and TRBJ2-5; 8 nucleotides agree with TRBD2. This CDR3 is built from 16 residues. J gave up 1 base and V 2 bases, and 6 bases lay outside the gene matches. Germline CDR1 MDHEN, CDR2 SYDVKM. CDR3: CASSLPVGGGQETQYF. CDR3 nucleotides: TGTGCCAGCAGTTTACCCGTCGGGGGGGGCCAAGAGACCCAGTACTTC.